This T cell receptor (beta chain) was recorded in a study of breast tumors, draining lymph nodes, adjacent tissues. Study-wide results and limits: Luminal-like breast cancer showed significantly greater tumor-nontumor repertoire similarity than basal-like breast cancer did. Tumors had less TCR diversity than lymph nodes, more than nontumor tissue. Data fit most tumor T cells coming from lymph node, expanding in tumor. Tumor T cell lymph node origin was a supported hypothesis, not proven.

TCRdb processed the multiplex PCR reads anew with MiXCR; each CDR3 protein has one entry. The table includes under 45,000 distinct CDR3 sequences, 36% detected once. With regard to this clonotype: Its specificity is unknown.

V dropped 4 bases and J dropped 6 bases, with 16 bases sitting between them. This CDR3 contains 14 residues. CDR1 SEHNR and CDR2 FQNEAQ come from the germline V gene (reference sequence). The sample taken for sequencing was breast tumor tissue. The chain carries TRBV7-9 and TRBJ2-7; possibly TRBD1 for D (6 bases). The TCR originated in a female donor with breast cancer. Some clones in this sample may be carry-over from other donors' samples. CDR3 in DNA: TGTGCCAGCAGCTCATCGGGACACCTTGGCGAGCAGTACTTC. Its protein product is CASSSSGHLGEQYF.